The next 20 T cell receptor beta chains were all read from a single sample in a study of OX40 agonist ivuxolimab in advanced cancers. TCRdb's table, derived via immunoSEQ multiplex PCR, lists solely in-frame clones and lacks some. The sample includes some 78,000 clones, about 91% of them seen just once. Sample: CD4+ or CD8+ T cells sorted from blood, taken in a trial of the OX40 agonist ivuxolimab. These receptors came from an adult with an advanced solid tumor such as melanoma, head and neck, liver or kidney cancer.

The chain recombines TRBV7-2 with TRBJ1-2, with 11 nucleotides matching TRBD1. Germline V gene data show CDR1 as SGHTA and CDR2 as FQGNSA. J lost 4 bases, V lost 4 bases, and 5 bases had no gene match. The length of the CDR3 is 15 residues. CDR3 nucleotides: TGTGCCAGCAGCTCAACGGGACAGGGGGGCTATGGCTACACCTTC. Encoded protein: CASSSTGQGGYGYTF. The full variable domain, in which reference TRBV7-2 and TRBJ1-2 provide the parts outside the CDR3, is GAGVSQSPSNKVTEKGKDVELRCDPISGHTALYWYRQSLGQGLEFLIYFQGNSAPDKSGLPSDRFSAERTGGSVSTLTIQRTQQEDSAVYLCASSSTGQGGYGYTFGSGTRLTVV.

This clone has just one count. CDR3 nucleotide sequence: TGTGCCAGCAGCTTAGTGCCCACAGATACGCAGTATTTT. Protein sequence: CASSLVPTDTQYF. The genes are TRBV11-2 and TRBJ2-3; D is unresolved. CDR1 is SGHAT and CDR2 is FQNNGV in the germline V gene. This CDR3 region has 13 residues. V lost 1 base to trimming and J lost 2 bases, with 4 bases between them.

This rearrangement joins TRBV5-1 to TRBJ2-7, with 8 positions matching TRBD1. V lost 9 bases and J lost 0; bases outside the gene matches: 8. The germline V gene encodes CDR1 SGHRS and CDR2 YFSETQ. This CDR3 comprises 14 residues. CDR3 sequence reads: CATSSTGGSYEQYF. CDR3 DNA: TGCGCCACCTCATCAACAGGGGGCTCCTACGAGCAGTACTTC. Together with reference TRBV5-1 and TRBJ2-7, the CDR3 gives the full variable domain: KAGVTQTPRYLIKTRGQQVTLSCSPISGHRSVSWYQQTPGQGLQFLFEYFSETQRNKGNFPGRFSGRQFSNSRSEMNVSTLELGDSALYLCATSSTGGSYEQYFGPGTRLTVT.

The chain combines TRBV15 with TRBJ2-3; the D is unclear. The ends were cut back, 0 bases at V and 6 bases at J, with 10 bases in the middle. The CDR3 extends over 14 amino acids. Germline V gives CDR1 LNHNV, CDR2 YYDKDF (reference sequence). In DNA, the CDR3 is TGTGCCACCAGCAGAGATTTGATTGGGGATACGCAGTATTTT. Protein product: CATSRDLIGDTQYF.

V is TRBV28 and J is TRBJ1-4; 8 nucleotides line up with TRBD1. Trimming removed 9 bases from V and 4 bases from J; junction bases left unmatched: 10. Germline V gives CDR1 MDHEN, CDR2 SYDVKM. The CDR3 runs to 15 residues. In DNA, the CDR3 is TGTGCCAGTCATGCCGCGGGACAGGTTAATGAAAAACTGTTTTTT. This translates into CASHAAGQVNEKLFF.

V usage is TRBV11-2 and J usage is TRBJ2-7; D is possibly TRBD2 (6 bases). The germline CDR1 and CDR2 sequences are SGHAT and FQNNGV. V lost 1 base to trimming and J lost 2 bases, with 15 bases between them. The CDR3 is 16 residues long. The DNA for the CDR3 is TGTGCCAGCAGCTTAGGCGGAGCGGGTGGCGCCTACGAGCAGTACTTC. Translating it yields CASSLGGAGGAYEQYF.

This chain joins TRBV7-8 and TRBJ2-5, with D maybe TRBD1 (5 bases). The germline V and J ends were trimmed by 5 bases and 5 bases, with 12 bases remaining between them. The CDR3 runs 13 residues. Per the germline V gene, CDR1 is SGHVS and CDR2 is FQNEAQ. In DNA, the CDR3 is TGTGCCAGCAGCCAGGGCCCGAGGGAGACCCAGTACTTC. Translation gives CASSQGPRETQYF.

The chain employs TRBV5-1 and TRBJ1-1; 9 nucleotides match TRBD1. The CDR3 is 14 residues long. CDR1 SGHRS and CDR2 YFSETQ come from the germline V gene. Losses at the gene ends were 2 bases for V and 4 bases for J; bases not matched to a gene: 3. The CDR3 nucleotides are TGCGCCAGCAGCTTACAGGGGGCCCTCACTGAAGCTTTCTTT. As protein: CASSLQGALTEAFF.

CDR3 sequence (DNA): TGCGCCAGCAGCGCAGAGGCCAGTGTGACTGAAGCTTTCTTT. Translated, it gives CASSAEASVTEAFF. The chain carries TRBV5-1 and TRBJ1-1; D not certain. V gave up 4 bases and J gave up 5 bases, with 15 bases separating them. CDR3 length equals 14 residues. Germline loops: CDR1 SGHRS, CDR2 YFSETQ.

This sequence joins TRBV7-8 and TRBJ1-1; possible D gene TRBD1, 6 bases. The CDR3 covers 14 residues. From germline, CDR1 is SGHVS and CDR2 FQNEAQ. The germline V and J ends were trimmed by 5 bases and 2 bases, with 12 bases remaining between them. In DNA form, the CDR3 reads TGTGCCAGCAGCATTAGGACAGCAAACACTGAAGCTTTCTTT. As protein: CASSIRTANTEAFF.

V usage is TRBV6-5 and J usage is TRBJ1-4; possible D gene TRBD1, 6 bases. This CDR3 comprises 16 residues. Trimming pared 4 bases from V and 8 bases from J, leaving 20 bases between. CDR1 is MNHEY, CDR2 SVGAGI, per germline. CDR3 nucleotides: TGTGCCAGCAGTTTTACCGACAGGCCCGTAGAGGAAAAACTGTTTTTT. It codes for CASSFTDRPVEEKLFF.

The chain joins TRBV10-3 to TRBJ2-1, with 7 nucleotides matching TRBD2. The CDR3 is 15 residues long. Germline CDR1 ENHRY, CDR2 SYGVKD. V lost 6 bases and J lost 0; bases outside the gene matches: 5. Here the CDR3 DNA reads TGTGCCATCAGATCTACTAGCGTCTCCTACAATGAGCAGTTCTTC. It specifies CAIRSTSVSYNEQFF.

The CDR3, as DNA: TGTGCCAGCAGCTCTCGGGGGTTGCGAGAAAAACTGTTTTTT. Translation gives CASSSRGLREKLFF. The chain couples TRBV5-5 to TRBJ1-4, with D possibly being TRBD1 (5 bases). This CDR3 spans 14 amino acids. Germline loops: CDR1 SGHKS, CDR2 YYEKEE (reference sequence). Trimming stripped 3 bases from V and 8 bases from J, with 14 bases between.

As DNA, the CDR3 is TGTGCCAGCAGTTTTAGCTGGACGGGGAGTAATGAGCAGTTCTTC. Translation: CASSFSWTGSNEQFF. V gene TRBV28 combines with J gene TRBJ2-1, with a tentative D call TRBD2 (5 bases). Per germline, CDR1 MDHEN and CDR2 SYDVKM. The germline V and J ends were trimmed by 3 bases and 7 bases, with 16 bases remaining between them. The CDR3 spans 15 residues.

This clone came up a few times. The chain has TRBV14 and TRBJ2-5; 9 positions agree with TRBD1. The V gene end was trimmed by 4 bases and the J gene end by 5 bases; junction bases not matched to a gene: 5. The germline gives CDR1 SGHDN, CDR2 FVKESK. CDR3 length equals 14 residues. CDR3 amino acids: CASSRTGVVETQYF. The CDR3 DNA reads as TGTGCCAGCAGCCGGACAGGGGTGGTGGAGACCCAGTACTTC.

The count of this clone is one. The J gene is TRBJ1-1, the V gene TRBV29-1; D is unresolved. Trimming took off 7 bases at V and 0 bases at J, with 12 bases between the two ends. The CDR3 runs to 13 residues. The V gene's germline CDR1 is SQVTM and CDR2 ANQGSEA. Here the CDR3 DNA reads TGCAGCGGCCGTATGGAGATGAACACTGAAGCTTTCTTT. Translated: CSGRMEMNTEAFF.

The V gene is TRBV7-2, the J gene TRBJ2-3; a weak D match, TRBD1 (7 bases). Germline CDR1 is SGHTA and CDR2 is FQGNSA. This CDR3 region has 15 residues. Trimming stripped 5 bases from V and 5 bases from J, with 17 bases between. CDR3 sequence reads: CASSPARGVGDTQYF. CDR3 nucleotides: TGTGCCAGCAGCCCGGCCAGGGGGGTTGGAGATACGCAGTATTTT.

CDR3 sequence: CASSTAGTGSNEQFF. Written as DNA, the CDR3 is TGCGCCAGCAGCACTGCCGGGACAGGGTCCAATGAGCAGTTCTTC. V gene TRBV5-1 combines with J gene TRBJ2-1; 9 positions match TRBD1. The CDR3 contains 15 residues. Trimming at V came to 4 bases and at J to 6 bases, leaving 8 bases not matched to a gene. Germline CDR1 reads SGHRS; CDR2 reads YFSETQ.

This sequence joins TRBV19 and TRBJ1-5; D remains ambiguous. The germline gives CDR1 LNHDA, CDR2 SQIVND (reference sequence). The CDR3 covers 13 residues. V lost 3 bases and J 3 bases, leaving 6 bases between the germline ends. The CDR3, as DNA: TGTGCCAGTAGTATGTACGTCAATCAGCCCCAGCATTTT. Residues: CASSMYVNQPQHF.

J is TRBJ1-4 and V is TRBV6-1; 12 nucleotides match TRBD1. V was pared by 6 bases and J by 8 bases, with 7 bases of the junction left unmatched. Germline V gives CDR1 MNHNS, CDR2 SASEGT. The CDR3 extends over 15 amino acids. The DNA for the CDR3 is TGTGCCAGCAGAGCGACAGGGACAGGGGGCGAAAAACTGTTTTTT. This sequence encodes CASRATGTGGEKLFF.